The 27 T cell receptor beta chains below come from one sample, sequenced in a study of PD-1 blockade in classical Hodgkin lymphoma (dated by TCRdb to about 2020). The receptor library was made with the immunoSEQ multiplex PCR assay. TCRdb retrieved this table from immuneACCESS and kept in-frame rearrangements only. Not all clones are present; in checked studies, unresolved V genes account for under half, and no reason is known for the remainder. The sample table lists roughly 60,000 clones, about 90% of them with a count of one. About a tenth of the sample is taken by the ten largest. The time point label, read with the paper, signifies: cycle 4 day 1 (C4D1), after about 6 weeks of nivolumab. All trial patients had relapsed after autologous stem cell transplantation, with cohorts A, B and C differing in prior brentuximab vedotin exposure. The material sequenced was peripheral blood mononuclear cells (PBMCs), taken before the fourth cycle of nivolumab. The receptors derive from a human donor with classical Hodgkin lymphoma.

The table lists this clone with a count of one. The V gene is TRBV4-2, the J gene TRBJ2-1; D gene unclear. Germline V gives CDR1 LGHNA, CDR2 YNFKEQ. The CDR3 has 17 amino acids. V gave up 2 bases and J gave up 1 base, with 15 bases separating them. CDR3 sequence reads: CASSQTLRTDSYNEQFF. In nucleotides, the CDR3 is TGTGCCAGCAGCCAAACCTTGCGAACGGATTCCTACAATGAGCAGTTCTTC.

The chain carries TRBV14 and TRBJ1-2; D not certain. With 1 base removed from V and 7 bases from J, the gap between germline ends came to 4 bases. The CDR3 extends over 11 amino acids. Looked up from germline, CDR1 is SGHDN and CDR2 is FVKESK. The CDR3, as DNA: TGTGCCAGCAGCCAAGGGGCTGGCTACACCTTC. Protein product: CASSQGAGYTF. Combining the CDR3 with reference TRBV14 and TRBJ1-2 gives the whole variable domain EAGVTQFPSHSVIEKGQTVTLRCDPISGHDNLYWYRRVMGKEIKFLLHFVKESKQDESGMPNNRFLAERTGGTYSTLKVQPAELEDSGVYFCASSQGAGYTFGSGTRLTVV.

Written as DNA, the CDR3 is TGTGCCAGCAGCGATGGGATACTAGCGGGGTGGTACGAGCAGTACTTC. Its protein is CASSDGILAGWYEQYF. The chain links TRBV21-1 to TRBJ2-7; TRBD2 reflects the table's D call only, with no check against the DNA. TRBV21-1 is a listed pseudogene. CDR3 length: 16 residues.

V and J are TRBV6-6 and TRBJ2-2, with TRBD1 matching over 9 bases. V lost 4 bases to trimming and J lost 4 bases; unmatched junction nucleotides: 4. Germline V gives CDR1 MNHNY, CDR2 SVGAGI (reference sequence). There are 15 residues in the CDR3. CDR3 loop: CASSLRQGGTGELFF. CDR3 DNA: TGTGCCAGCAGTTTAAGACAGGGGGGCACCGGGGAGCTGTTTTTT.

The chain is built from TRBV2 and TRBJ2-2; D gene unclear. V was clipped by 10 bases and J by 0 bases, with 15 bases between them. Per the germline V gene, CDR1 is SNHLY and CDR2 is FYNNEI. This CDR3 is 15 amino acids long. This CDR3 is CATFLGFANTGELFF. CDR3 coding DNA: TGTGCCACTTTCCTGGGTTTCGCGAACACCGGGGAGCTGTTTTTT.

The rearrangement links TRBV10-3 to TRBJ2-5; 10 bases map to TRBD2. The CDR3 consists of 18 residues. V was clipped by 2 bases and J by 1 base; unmatched bases: 10. The germline gives CDR1 ENHRY, CDR2 SYGVKD. The CDR3 is CAISERASGGKGQETQYF. The CDR3 DNA sequence: TGTGCCATCAGTGAGCGGGCTAGCGGGGGCAAGGGCCAAGAGACCCAGTACTTC.

The CDR3 region is CASSPTGTLDGYTF. CDR3 coding DNA: TGTGCCAGCAGCCCAACCGGGACTCTCGATGGCTACACCTTC. The chain uses TRBV7-9 and TRBJ1-2; possibly TRBD1 for D (5 bases). The length of the CDR3 is 14 residues. Germline assignment: CDR1 SEHNR and CDR2 FQNEAQ (reference sequence). Trimming shortened V by 5 bases and J by 6 bases, and 16 bases separated the two germline ends.

The chain combines TRBV5-1 with TRBJ2-5, with D tentatively TRBD2 (7 bases). The V end was cut by 4 bases, the J end by 5 bases, with 21 bases between. The CDR3 runs 16 residues. CDR1 and CDR2 from the germline V gene are SGHRS and YFSETQ. As DNA, the CDR3 is TGCGCCAGCAGCCCAGTGGCGGGGGCGACCGCGGAGACCCAGTACTTC. As protein: CASSPVAGATAETQYF.

The chain employs TRBV4-2 and TRBJ2-3; 10 nucleotides match TRBD2. Trimming at V came to 0 bases and at J to 0 bases, leaving 6 bases not matched to a gene. This CDR3 contains 18 residues. Germline V CDR1 and CDR2: LGHNA, YNFKEQ. The chain's CDR3 is CASSQELAGGASTDTQYF. For the CDR3, the DNA is TGTGCCAGCAGCCAAGAGTTAGCGGGGGGAGCTAGCACAGATACGCAGTATTTT.

The chain recombines TRBV6-6 with TRBJ2-3; 9 nucleotides agree with TRBD1. The junction had 6 bases not matched to a gene; V was cut back by 5 bases and J by 6 bases. CDR3 length: 14 amino acids. Germline V gene lookup returns CDR1 MNHNY and CDR2 SVGAGI (reference sequence). DNA of the CDR3: TGTGCCAGCAGTAACACAGGGGGCAGGGATACGCAGTATTTT. Translating it yields CASSNTGGRDTQYF.

The CDR3 DNA reads as TGCGCCAGCAGCCAAGTTAACATAAACACCGGGGAGCTGTTTTTT. Amino acids: CASSQVNINTGELFF. This chain connects TRBV4-1 to TRBJ2-2; D unclear. The V end was cut by 1 base, the J end by 2 bases, with 8 bases between. This CDR3 is 15 amino acids long. Germline V CDR1 and CDR2: MGHRA, YSYEKL.

The V and J genes are TRBV14 and TRBJ2-3; TRBD1 matches 9 bases. The CDR3 contains 17 residues. CDR1 and CDR2 from the germline V gene are SGHDN and FVKESK. The ends lost 3 bases at V and 4 bases at J; junction bases unmatched: 11. DNA for the CDR3: TGTGCCAGCAGCCACCCCAGGCGGGGGACAGGGTCAGATACGCAGTATTTT. Protein: CASSHPRRGTGSDTQYF.

The chain is built from TRBV19 and TRBJ2-5; 8 bases fit TRBD2. This CDR3 spans 16 amino acids. The ends lost 3 bases at V and 2 bases at J; junction bases unmatched: 8. The V gene's germline CDR1 is LNHDA and CDR2 SQIVND (reference sequence). CDR3 DNA sequence: TGTGCCAGTAGTATTCGGGGGGGGCCGCCACAAGAGACCCAGTACTTC. Translating it yields CASSIRGGPPQETQYF.

V usage is TRBV7-8 and J usage is TRBJ2-7, with D possibly TRBD1 on 5 matching bases. V lost 5 bases and J 3 bases, leaving 11 bases between the germline ends. The germline V gene has CDR1 SGHVS and CDR2 FQNEAQ. The CDR3 length is 13 residues. CDR3 bases: TGTGCCAGCAGCCGAGACAGACTCTACGAGCAGTACTTC. It is translated as CASSRDRLYEQYF.

The chain employs TRBV6-1 and TRBJ2-1; D is ambiguous. Trimming took off 1 base at V and 5 bases at J, with 6 bases between the two ends. Per germline, CDR1 MNHNS and CDR2 SASEGT. This CDR3 is 13 amino acids long. As DNA, the CDR3 is TGTGCCAGCAGTGAAGGTCGGGACAATGAGCAGTTCTTC. Protein sequence: CASSEGRDNEQFF.

V and J are TRBV19 and TRBJ1-4; TRBD1 is a possible D gene (5 bases). Per the germline V gene, CDR1 is LNHDA and CDR2 is SQIVND (reference sequence). There are 14 residues in the CDR3. Trimming pared 4 bases from V and 12 bases from J, leaving 18 bases between. DNA for the CDR3: TGTGCCAGTAGTACCATCTGGGGGTCTGGGGAACTGTTTTTT. Encoded protein: CASSTIWGSGELFF.

The V call is TRBV7-7, the J call TRBJ2-6; no definite D call. Germline CDR1 is SSHAT and CDR2 is FNYEAQ (reference sequence). CDR3 length: 16 residues. Trimming pared 5 bases from V and 5 bases from J, leaving 16 bases between. This CDR3 reads CASSHVRQSRANVLTF. In DNA form, the CDR3 reads TGTGCCAGCAGCCATGTACGACAAAGTCGGGCCAACGTCCTGACTTTC. Supplemented by reference TRBV7-7 and TRBJ2-6, the full variable domain reads GAGVSQSPRYKVTKRGQDVTLRCDPISSHATLYWYQQALGQGPEFLTYFNYEAQPDKSGLPSDRFSAERPEGSISTLTIQRTEQRDSAMYRCASSHVRQSRANVLTFGAGSRLTVL.

This chain links TRBV19 with TRBJ1-3; D is undetermined. The CDR3 consists of 15 residues. V lost 1 base, J lost 9 bases, and 16 bases lay in between. CDR1 is LNHDA, CDR2 SQIVND, per germline (reference sequence). DNA of the CDR3: TGTGCCAGTAGTATAGGCGTTGGGCGTCTTAGCACCATATATTTT. It is translated as CASSIGVGRLSTIYF.

This clone came up a few times. Written as DNA, the CDR3 is TGTGCTAGTGGGCCCGGCGGGACTATCCACGAGCAGTACTTC. As protein: CASGPGGTIHEQYF. V gene TRBV12-5 combines with J gene TRBJ2-7, with 7 bases fitting TRBD2. J was trimmed by 5 bases and V by 6 bases; bases with no gene match: 10. The V gene's germline CDR1 is LGHNT and CDR2 FRNRAP. CDR3 length: 14 amino acids.

The CDR3 DNA reads TGTGCCACCAGCAGAGAGCCGACTAGCGGGGGGGCCGCGAAGACCCAGTACTTC. This encodes CATSREPTSGGAAKTQYF. The chain carries TRBV15 and TRBJ2-5; TRBD2 agrees at 14 bases. The CDR3 extends over 18 amino acids. Per germline, CDR1 LNHNV and CDR2 YYDKDF (reference sequence). J lost 6 bases, V lost 0 bases, and 9 bases had no gene match.

The chain has TRBV11-3 and TRBJ2-7; 7 positions agree with TRBD1. V shed 0 bases, J shed 5 bases, and the junction held 4 bases outside the gene matches. Germline V gene data show CDR1 as SGHNT and CDR2 as YENEEA. CDR3 length equals 14 residues. The DNA of the CDR3 is TGTGCCAGCAGCTTAGAAGGGGGCGCGGACGAGCAGTACTTC. The encoded protein is CASSLEGGADEQYF.

A few counts support this clone. The V call is TRBV7-2, the J call TRBJ1-4; D not resolved. V gave up 1 base and J gave up 7 bases, with 7 bases separating them. Per germline, CDR1 SGHTA and CDR2 FQGNSA. CDR3 length: 13 residues. As DNA, the CDR3 is TGTGCCAGCAGCTTAGACAGCCTTGAAAAACTGTTTTTT. Translated, it gives CASSLDSLEKLFF.

The chain combines TRBV7-8 with TRBJ2-3; 12 bases align to TRBD2. In germline, CDR1 is SGHVS, CDR2 FQNEAQ. Unmatched junction bases numbered 8, after V lost 4 bases and J lost 0 bases. CDR3 length: 18 residues. The CDR3 here is CASSSLAGGETSTDTQYF. The CDR3 DNA reads as TGTGCCAGCAGCTCCCTAGCGGGGGGGGAGACTAGCACAGATACGCAGTATTTT.

The table lists this clone with a count of one. V usage is TRBV29-1 and J usage is TRBJ2-7; TRBD1 matches 7 bases. Germline CDR1 SQVTM, CDR2 ANQGSEA. The J segment lost 4 bases and the V segment lost 7 bases, leaving 7 bases of the junction unmatched. The CDR3 loop spans 12 amino acids. The CDR3 sequence is CSGASTGYEQYF. CDR3 DNA sequence: TGCAGCGGGGCCTCGACAGGGTACGAGCAGTACTTC.

This clone was counted only a few times. J is TRBJ2-2 and V is TRBV28; no clear D gene. The CDR3 runs to 13 residues. Germline V lookup: CDR1 MDHEN, CDR2 SYDVKM. Between the trimmed V and J ends, which lost 5 bases and 5 bases, there was a span of 9 bases. In nucleotides, the CDR3 is TGTGCCAGCAGTCCATCACCGACCGGGGAGCTGTTTTTT. This translates into CASSPSPTGELFF.

This clone has only one observation. The V call is TRBV6-5, the J call TRBJ2-7; 7 positions match TRBD1. The CDR3 covers 14 residues. Trimming removed 6 bases from V and 2 bases from J; junction bases left unmatched: 7. Germline lookup yields CDR1 MNHEY and CDR2 SVGAGI. This CDR3 is CASSQEQGTYEQYF. The CDR3 DNA follows: TGTGCCAGCAGCCAAGAACAGGGGACCTACGAGCAGTACTTC.

The gene calls are TRBV14 and TRBJ1-2; D call uncertain. V was shortened by 1 base and J by 4 bases, with 19 bases between the two germline ends. The germline V gene has CDR1 SGHDN and CDR2 FVKESK. The CDR3 covers 17 residues. The CDR3 protein is CASSQGHTLFSIYGYTF. The CDR3 region has the DNA TGTGCCAGCAGCCAAGGGCATACCCTTTTCTCAATCTATGGCTACACCTTC.